The T cell receptor (beta chain) under discussion was sequenced for a study of somatic mutations in cytotoxic T cells in rheumatoid arthritis. Study-wide findings and caveats: With advancing age, CD8+ clonality climbed in rheumatoid arthritis patients but did not rise in healthy controls.

As regards this clone: Its matching antigen is unknown.

The length of the CDR3 is 15 residues. Trimming removed 0 bases from V and 4 bases from J; junction bases left unmatched: 7. Germline CDR1 reads SQVTM; CDR2 reads ANQGSEA. Some clones are missing from TCRdb's copy, which holds only in-frame ones; the method was immunoSEQ multiplex PCR. The table records about 18,000 clones, about 80% of them present only once. The sequence came from an adult with rheumatoid arthritis. The chain has TRBV29-1 and TRBJ2-3, with TRBD1 matching over 7 bases. The sequenced sample was CD8+ T cells sorted from blood. CDR3 in DNA: TGCAGCGTTGAAGATGACAGGGAAGTCCCAGATACGCAGTATTTT. It codes for CSVEDDREVPDTQYF.